A single sample is the source of the 9 T cell receptor beta chains below, sequenced in a study of T cells in Graves' hyperthyroidism and ophthalmopathy. Researchers took RNA transcripts and amplified the TCR beta CDR3 regions from them. First-round RT-PCR targeting the TCR CDR3 was performed with the HTBI primer set. TCRdb redid the calling of the multiplex PCR reads with MiXCR, one entry per CDR3 protein. Of 800,000 or so distinct CDR3 sequences detected, more than 30% appear once; the ten largest clones hold over 8%. Input material: blood. The receptors originated from a man between 18 and 35 years old with Graves' hyperthyroidism.

The table lists this clonotype with a few counts. The rearrangement joins TRBV9 to TRBJ1-4; no reliable D call. V lost 0 bases to trimming and J lost 7 bases, with 10 bases between them. The CDR3 sequence is 14 residues long. The germline V gene has CDR1 SGDLS and CDR2 YYNGEE. The CDR3 loop is CASSVVKVGEKLFF. The CDR3 DNA reads as TGTGCCAGCAGCGTAGTGAAAGTCGGTGAAAAACTGTTTTTT.

On this clonotype: One end of the junction fails to match germline, which may point to a read error. The chain joins TRBV20-1 to TRBJ2-7; 7 bases map to TRBD1. Per the germline V gene, CDR1 is DFQATT and CDR2 is SNEGSKA (reference sequence). This CDR3 comprises 14 residues. The CDR3 protein is CSAIGTDPYYEQHF. The CDR3 DNA sequence: TGCAGTGCTATTGGGACAGATCCTTACTACGAGCAGCACTTC.

The chain links TRBV9 to TRBJ1-2, with a weak D call TRBD1 (5 bases). V was trimmed by 4 bases and J by 4 bases, leaving 17 bases between them. Germline-derived CDR1 and CDR2 are SGDLS and YYNGEE. This CDR3 has 15 amino acids. The chain's CDR3 is CASSQEGTGFYGYTF. The CDR3 DNA follows: TGTGCCAGCAGCCAAGAAGGGACCGGTTTCTATGGCTACACCTTC.

As for this clonotype: This may arise from a read error, as a much more abundant clone is one base away. The chain has TRBV2 and TRBJ2-7; 8 nucleotides agree with TRBD2. The CDR3 length is 13 residues. From germline, CDR1 is SNHLY and CDR2 FYNNEI. V was clipped by 7 bases and J by 0 bases; unmatched bases: 2. The CDR3 DNA reads as TGTGCCAGCAAAGGGACTAGCTCCTACGAGCAGTACTTC. Translation: CASKGTSSYEQYF.

The V call is TRBV29-1, the J call TRBJ1-2; maybe TRBD1 (6 bases). The V and J ends lost 3 bases and 5 bases respectively, with 13 bases between them. The germline V gene has CDR1 SQVTM and CDR2 ANQGSEA. This CDR3 region has 13 residues. CDR3 loop: CSVDLGAGYGYTF. The CDR3 DNA reads as TGCAGCGTTGATCTGGGGGCGGGATATGGCTACACCTTC.

The rearrangement links TRBV7-9 to TRBJ1-1, with D perhaps TRBD1 (5 bases). Germline CDR1 is SEHNR and CDR2 is FQNEAQ (reference sequence). The CDR3 covers 14 residues. The germline V and J ends were trimmed by 7 bases and 1 base, with 13 bases remaining between them. The DNA for the CDR3 is TGTGCCAGCACCGGGACGGAGCGGAACACTGAAGCTTTCTTT. It specifies CASTGTERNTEAFF.

The chain is built from TRBV20-1 and TRBJ1-2; D not certain. Trimming shortened V by 7 bases and J by 5 bases, and 11 bases separated the two germline ends. The CDR3 is 11 amino acids. The germline CDR1 and CDR2 sequences are DFQATT and SNEGSKA (reference sequence). The CDR3 DNA follows: TGCAGTGTCCTTACCTATTATGGCTACACCTTC. Encoded protein: CSVLTYYGYTF.

V is TRBV9 and J is TRBJ1-1; tentatively, D is TRBD1 (5 bases). The CDR3 covers 13 residues. In germline, CDR1 is SGDLS, CDR2 YYNGEE. Trimming left V 4 bases short and J 5 bases short, with 12 bases between. The chain's CDR3 is CASSREGKTEAFF. CDR3 in DNA: TGTGCCAGCAGCAGGGAGGGGAAGACTGAAGCTTTCTTT.

Comments on this clonotype: A much larger clone sits a single nucleotide away, making a read error possible. This chain connects TRBV29-1 to TRBJ1-2; 8 nucleotides match TRBD1. The J segment lost 8 bases and the V segment lost 6 bases, leaving 14 bases of the junction unmatched. The germline V gene has CDR1 SQVTM and CDR2 ANQGSEA. The CDR3 is 14 amino acids. The CDR3 DNA reads TGCAGCGTCAGACTTACACAGGGGGTGCGAGGCTACACCTTC. This encodes CSVRLTQGVRGYTF.